This T cell receptor (beta chain) was retrieved from a study of blood T cell repertoires in COVID-19 (dated by TCRdb to 2019 to 2021). General notes on the study: The collaborator samples originated in the United States, Italy and Spain and spanned the acute and convalescent phases of COVID-19. The prospective study material was composed of cDNA or gDNA derived from T cells, B-cell-depleted T cells, or PBMCs. Subjects who had been exposed to COVID-19, were actively infected with it, or had recovered from it provided the deeply sampled blood TCRbeta repertoires that made up the dataset. The repertoires were made available in a free public database intended to serve as a resource for research on the immune response to SARS-CoV-2. The samples were drawn from the first 160 participants of the ongoing ImmuneRACE study and from roughly 1,300 subjects provided by 6 global collaborators. The sample metadata nearly always contained a de-identified subject ID, COVID-19 status, age in years and sex. HLA class I and class II types, where available, came from metadata supplied by the sample provider rather than from assay-based typing.

The CDR3, from cysteine to phenylalanine, totals 15 residues. The entry retains the CDR3 DNA only, 45 bases that are in frame from base 1. From a lookup of the germline V gene (reference sequence), CDR1 and CDR2 are LNHDA and SQIVND. V is cut by 6 bases and J by 0 bases, and the space between the germline ends is 14 bases. Enrolling through a virtual design, the prospective study's participants ranged in age from about 18 to 89 years and lived across around 25 United States geographic areas. Cohort assignment in the prospective study relied on participant-reported clinical history from a screening survey and a study questionnaire. Mobile phlebotomists in the prospective study collected whole blood, serum and a nasopharyngeal or oropharyngeal swab from every participant. Additional blood draws and questionnaires over an approximately two-month period could optionally be provided by prospective study participants. Blood samples from the prospective study were shipped frozen or at room temperature prior to DNA extraction.

TCRbeta CDR3 regions were amplified from genomic DNA by means of the immunoSEQ Assay, a bias-controlled multiplex PCR. Regarding the original processing steps: The number of nucleated cells in each sample was estimated by amplification of reference gene primers within the assay. To quantify the absolute abundance of each unique TCRbeta CDR3 rearrangement, sequence reads were collapsed and filtered. For each sample, productive Simpson clonality was calculated by taking the square root of Simpson's diversity index across productive rearrangements. What TCRdb holds here is the immuneACCESS table cut down to in-frame rearrangements. Part of the clones is not present; checked against another copy, under half of the missing clones reflect an unresolved V gene, and the others are unexplained. V and J calls and clone size are as listed in that table; D and trimming were resolved from the DNA. Across this sample there are roughly 420,000 clones, with 88% seen only once. The ten biggest clones cover over 0.9% of the sample.

This clone was seen just once. What this receptor recognizes is not known. There are no base qualities to consult, and no much larger clone falls within one base. On the study overall, not on this receptor specifically: Clinical and demographic metadata were provided uncurated, with the amount varying by source and participant.

The sequenced sample consisted of PBMCs or T cells enriched from blood (not recorded which). The TCR comes from a woman aged 30 to 39 with acute COVID-19. The chain employs TRBV19 and TRBJ1-1; the D gene is possibly TRBD1, with 5 bases matching. DNA sequence: TGTGCCAGTAGAGACCCGGGACTCTTGAACACTGAAGCTTTCTTT. Its product reads: CASRDPGLLNTEAFF.